This T cell receptor (beta chain) was retrieved from a study of blood T cells in healthy people across ages. PCR was performed a second time for about 7 to 11 cycles using a sample-barcoded 5' primer and a J-beta primer mix. In TCRdb, the 5' RACE reads were re-called with MiXCR into one record per CDR3 protein. The sample has over 700,000 distinct CDR3 sequences, 53% seen once. Germline loops: CDR1 MDHEN, CDR2 SYDVKM. J lost 5 bases, V lost 1 base, and 4 bases had no gene match. The CDR3 spans 16 residues. Sample: blood. This sequence was found in an elderly man in good health. The chain recombines TRBV28 with TRBJ2-4; 11 bases agree with TRBD2. The CDR3, as DNA: TGTGCCAGCAGTTTATTGACTAGCGGGACCGAAAACATTCAGTACTTC. It translates to CASSLLTSGTENIQYF.